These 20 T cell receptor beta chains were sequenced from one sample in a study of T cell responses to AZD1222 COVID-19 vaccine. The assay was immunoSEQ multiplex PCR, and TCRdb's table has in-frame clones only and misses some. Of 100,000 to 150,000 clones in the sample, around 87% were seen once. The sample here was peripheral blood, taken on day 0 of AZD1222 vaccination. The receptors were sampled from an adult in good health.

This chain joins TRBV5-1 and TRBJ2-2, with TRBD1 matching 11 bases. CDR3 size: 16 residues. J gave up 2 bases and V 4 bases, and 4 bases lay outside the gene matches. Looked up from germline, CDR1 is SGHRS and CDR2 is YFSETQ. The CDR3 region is CASSPGTGGNTGELFF. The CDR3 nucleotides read TGCGCCAGCAGCCCAGGGACAGGGGGAAACACCGGGGAGCTGTTTTTT.

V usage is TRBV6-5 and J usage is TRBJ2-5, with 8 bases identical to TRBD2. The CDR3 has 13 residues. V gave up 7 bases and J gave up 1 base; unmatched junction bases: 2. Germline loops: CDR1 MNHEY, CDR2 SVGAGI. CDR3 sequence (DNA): TGTGCCAGCACCGGGAGGGTCCAAGAGACCCAGTACTTC. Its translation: CASTGRVQETQYF.

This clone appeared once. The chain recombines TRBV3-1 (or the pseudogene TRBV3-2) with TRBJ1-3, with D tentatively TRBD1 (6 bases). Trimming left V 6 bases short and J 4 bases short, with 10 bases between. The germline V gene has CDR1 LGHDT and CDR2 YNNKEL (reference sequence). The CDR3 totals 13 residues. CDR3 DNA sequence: TGTGCCAGCAGTTCAACAGGGGGAAACACCATATATTTT. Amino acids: CASSSTGGNTIYF.

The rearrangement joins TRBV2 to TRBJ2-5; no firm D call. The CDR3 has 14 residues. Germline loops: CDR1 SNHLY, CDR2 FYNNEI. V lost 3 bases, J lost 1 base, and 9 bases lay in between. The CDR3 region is CASSDPNSQETQYF. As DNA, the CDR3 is TGTGCCAGCAGTGACCCCAACAGCCAAGAGACCCAGTACTTC.

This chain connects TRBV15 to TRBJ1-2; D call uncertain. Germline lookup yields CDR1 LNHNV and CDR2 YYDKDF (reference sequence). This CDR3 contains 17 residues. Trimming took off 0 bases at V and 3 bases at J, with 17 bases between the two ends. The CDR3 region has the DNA TGTGCCACCAGCAGAGAATTGCGGTTTGGGAGAGACTATGGCTACACCTTC. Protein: CATSRELRFGRDYGYTF.

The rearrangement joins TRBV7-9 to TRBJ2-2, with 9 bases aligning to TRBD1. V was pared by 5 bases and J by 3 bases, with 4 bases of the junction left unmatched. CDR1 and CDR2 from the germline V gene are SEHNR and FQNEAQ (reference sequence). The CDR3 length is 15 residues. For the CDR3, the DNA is TGTGCCAGCAGCCGGGGACAGGGCGACACCGGGGAGCTGTTTTTT. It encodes CASSRGQGDTGELFF.

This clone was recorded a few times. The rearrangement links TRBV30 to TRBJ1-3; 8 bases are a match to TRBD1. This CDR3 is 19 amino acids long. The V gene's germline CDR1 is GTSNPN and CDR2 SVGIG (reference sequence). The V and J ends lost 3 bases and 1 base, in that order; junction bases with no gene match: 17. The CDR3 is CAWRPGTGFSGKSGNTIYF. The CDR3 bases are TGTGCCTGGAGGCCCGGGACAGGTTTCTCGGGGAAGTCTGGAAACACCATATATTTT.

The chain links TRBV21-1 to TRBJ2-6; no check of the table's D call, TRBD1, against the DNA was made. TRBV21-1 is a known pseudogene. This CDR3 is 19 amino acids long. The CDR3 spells CASSFLSTECYSGANVLTF. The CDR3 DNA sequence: TGTGCCAGCAGCTTTCTCTCGACAGAATGTTACTCTGGGGCCAACGTCCTGACTTTC.

Here the CDR3 reads CSVDGPGTGGGGYTF. CDR3 bases: TGCAGCGTTGACGGACCCGGGACAGGGGGAGGAGGCTACACCTTC. The chain couples TRBV29-1 to TRBJ1-2; TRBD1 aligns across 11 bases. V gave up 3 bases and J gave up 8 bases; unmatched junction bases: 11. This CDR3 is built from 15 residues. Germline values: CDR1 SQVTM, CDR2 ANQGSEA.

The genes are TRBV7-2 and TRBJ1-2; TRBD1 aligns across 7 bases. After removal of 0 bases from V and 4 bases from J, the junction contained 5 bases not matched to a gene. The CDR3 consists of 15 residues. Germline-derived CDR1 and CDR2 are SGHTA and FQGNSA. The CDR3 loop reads CASSLAAGGIYGYTF. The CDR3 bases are TGTGCCAGCAGCTTAGCGGCAGGGGGAATCTATGGCTACACCTTC.

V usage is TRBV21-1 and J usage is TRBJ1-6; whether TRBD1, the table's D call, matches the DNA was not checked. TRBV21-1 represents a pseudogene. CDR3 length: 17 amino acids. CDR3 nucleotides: TGTGCCAGCAGCAGTGGTTTGGTAGGGGTAGGTTGTTCACCCCTCCACTTT. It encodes CASSSGLVGVGCSPLHF.

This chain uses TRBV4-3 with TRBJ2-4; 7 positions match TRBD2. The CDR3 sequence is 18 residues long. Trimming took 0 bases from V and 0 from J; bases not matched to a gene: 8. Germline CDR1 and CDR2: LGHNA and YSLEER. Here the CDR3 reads CASSQDQGLSLAKNIQYF. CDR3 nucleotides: TGCGCCAGCAGCCAAGATCAGGGACTATCATTAGCCAAAAACATTCAGTACTTC.

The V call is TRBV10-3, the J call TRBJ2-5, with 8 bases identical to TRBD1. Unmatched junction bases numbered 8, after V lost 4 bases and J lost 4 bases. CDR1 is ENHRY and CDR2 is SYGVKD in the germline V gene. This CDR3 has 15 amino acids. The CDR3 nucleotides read TGTGCCATCAGTGGAAGTAGAGGGACAGGAGAGACCCAGTACTTC. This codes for CAISGSRGTGETQYF.

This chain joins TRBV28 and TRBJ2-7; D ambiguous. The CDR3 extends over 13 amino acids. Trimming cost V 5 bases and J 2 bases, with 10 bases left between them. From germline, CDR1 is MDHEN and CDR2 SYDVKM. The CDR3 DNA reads TGTGCCAGCAGTCAGACGGGCGCCTACGAGCAGTACTTC. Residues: CASSQTGAYEQYF. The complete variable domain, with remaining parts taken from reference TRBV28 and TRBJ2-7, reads DVKVTQSSRYLVKRTGEKVFLECVQDMDHENMFWYRQDPGLGLRLIYFSYDVKMKEKGDIPEGYSVSREKKERFSLILESASTNQTSMYLCASSQTGAYEQYFGPGTRLTVT.

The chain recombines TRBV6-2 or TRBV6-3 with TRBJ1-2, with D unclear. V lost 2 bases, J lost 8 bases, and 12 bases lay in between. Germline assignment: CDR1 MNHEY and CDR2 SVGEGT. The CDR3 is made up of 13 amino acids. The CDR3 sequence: CASSYTRAGGYTF. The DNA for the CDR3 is TGTGCCAGCAGTTACACCCGGGCGGGCGGCTACACCTTC.

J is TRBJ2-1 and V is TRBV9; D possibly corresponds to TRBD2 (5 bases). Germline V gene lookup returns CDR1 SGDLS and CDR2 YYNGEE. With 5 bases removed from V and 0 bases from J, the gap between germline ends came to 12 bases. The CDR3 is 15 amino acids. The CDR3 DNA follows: TGTGCCAGCAGTTCTAGCAGCCGCTCCTACAATGAGCAGTTCTTC. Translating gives CASSSSSRSYNEQFF. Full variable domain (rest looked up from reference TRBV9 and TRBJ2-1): DSGVTQTPKHLITATGQRVTLRCSPRSGDLSVYWYQQSLDQGLQFLIQYYNGEERAKGNILERFSAQQFPDLHSELNLSSLELGDSALYFCASSSSSRSYNEQFFGPGTRLTVL.

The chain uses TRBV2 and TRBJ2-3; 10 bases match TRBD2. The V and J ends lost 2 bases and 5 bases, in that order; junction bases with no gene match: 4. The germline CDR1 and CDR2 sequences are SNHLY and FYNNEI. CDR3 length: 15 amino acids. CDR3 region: CASSESGGAVDTQYF. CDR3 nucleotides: TGTGCCAGCAGTGAAAGCGGGGGGGCCGTAGATACGCAGTATTTT.

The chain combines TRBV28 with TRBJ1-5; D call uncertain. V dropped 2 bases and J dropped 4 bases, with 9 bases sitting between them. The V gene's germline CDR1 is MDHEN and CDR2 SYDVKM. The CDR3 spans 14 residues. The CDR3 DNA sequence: TGTGCCAGCAGTTTAATGATCGAAAATCAGCCCCAGCATTTT. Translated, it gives CASSLMIENQPQHF.

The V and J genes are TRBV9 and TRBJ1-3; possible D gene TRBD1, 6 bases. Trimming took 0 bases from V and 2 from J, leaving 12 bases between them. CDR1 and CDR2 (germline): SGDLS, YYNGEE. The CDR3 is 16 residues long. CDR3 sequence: CASSVVSGGPGNTIYF. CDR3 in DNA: TGTGCCAGCAGCGTAGTATCGGGGGGGCCTGGAAACACCATATATTTT.

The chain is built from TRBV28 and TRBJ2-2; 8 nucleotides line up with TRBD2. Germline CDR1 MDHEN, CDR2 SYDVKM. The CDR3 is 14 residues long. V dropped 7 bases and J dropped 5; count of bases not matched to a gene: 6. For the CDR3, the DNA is TGTGCCAGCAAAGGTAGCGGGATGACCGGGGAGCTGTTTTTT. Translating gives CASKGSGMTGELFF. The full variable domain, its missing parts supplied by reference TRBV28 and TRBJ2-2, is DVKVTQSSRYLVKRTGEKVFLECVQDMDHENMFWYRQDPGLGLRLIYFSYDVKMKEKGDIPEGYSVSREKKERFSLILESASTNQTSMYLCASKGSGMTGELFFGEGSRLTVL.